This TCR beta chain was sequenced during a study of blood T cells in healthy people across ages. The germline CDR1 and CDR2 sequences are LGHDT and YNNKEL (reference sequence). The CDR3 contains 14 residues. The V end was cut by 1 base, the J end by 6 bases, with 11 bases between. Combining a sample-barcoded 5' primer with a J-beta primer mix, a second PCR ran for about 6 to 12 cycles. TCRdb analysed the 5' RACE reads with MiXCR anew, one entry per CDR3 protein. The sample consists of fewer than 800,000 distinct CDR3 sequences, 20% to 30% of them appearing once. In its sample, this clonotype was seen a few times. A further study also used this sample, focusing on T cells of mothers and their children. That paper adds: All donors were healthy and Caucasian; they were three mothers and their six children.

Sequencing input: blood. V and J are TRBV3-1 and TRBJ2-3; D perhaps matches TRBD1 (6 bases). The receptor was derived from a boy aged 5-17 years in good health. CDR3 residues: CASSQAQGWDTQYF. CDR3 nucleotides: TGTGCCAGCAGCCAAGCTCAGGGGTGGGATACGCAGTATTTT.